One sample yielded the 8 T cell receptor beta chains listed below, sequenced in a study of early T cells in non-severe SARS-CoV-2 infection (dated by TCRdb to the early 2020s). Receptor libraries were prepared by 5' RACE. These reads were obtained on a NextSeq 500. Using fastp at Q25 and MiXCR, TCRdb reprocessed the public reads and kept productive beta chains. Rows with a matching CDR3 protein are joined into one entry that keeps the most common DNA and genes. The sample table contains some 82,000 distinct CDR3 sequences; only one count was recorded for less than 15% of them. The ten biggest clones cover 3.5% to 5% of the sample. The material was whole blood, obtained at baseline. Receptor source: an adult who was a healthcare worker with PCR-confirmed SARS-CoV-2 infection or an uninfected control (not recorded which).

This clonotype was recorded at least ten times. The chain links TRBV5-1 to TRBJ2-1; 15 nucleotides align to TRBD2. The germline V gene has CDR1 SGHRS and CDR2 YFSETQ. CDR3 size: 15 residues. V lost 3 bases and J lost 9; bases outside the gene matches: 4. CDR3 residues: CASSSGLAGGREQFF. In DNA form, the CDR3 reads TGCGCCAGCAGCTCAGGACTAGCGGGAGGGCGTGAGCAGTTCTTC. Full variable domain (missing parts from reference TRBV5-1 and TRBJ2-1): KAGVTQTPRYLIKTRGQQVTLSCSPISGHRSVSWYQQTPGQGLQFLFEYFSETQRNKGNFPGRFSGRQFSNSRSEMNVSTLELGDSALYLCASSSGLAGGREQFFGPGTRLTVL.

The V and J genes are TRBV28 and TRBJ2-3; D may be TRBD2 (5 bases). The germline CDR1 and CDR2 sequences are MDHEN and SYDVKM. V dropped 6 bases and J dropped 9 bases, with 10 bases sitting between them. There are 11 residues in the CDR3. CDR3 sequence reads: CASSLGRTQYF. CDR3 nucleotide sequence: TGTGCCAGCAGCCTGGGGAGAACGCAGTATTTT.

The chain carries TRBV12-3 or TRBV12-4 and TRBJ1-3, with a possible D match to TRBD1 (6 bases). The CDR3 runs to 15 residues. Trimming took off 6 bases at V and 7 bases at J, with 19 bases between the two ends. The DNA of the CDR3 is TGTGCCAGCAGCCATACAGGGCCCCAGCCGAACACCATATATTTT. Translation gives CASSHTGPQPNTIYF.

The sample holds a few counts of this clonotype. This rearrangement joins TRBV28 to TRBJ1-1, with TRBD1 as a possible D gene (5 bases). This CDR3 is built from 12 residues. Germline lookup yields CDR1 MDHEN and CDR2 SYDVKM. Trimming stripped 3 bases from V and 3 bases from J, with 5 bases between. CDR3 coding DNA: TGTGCCAGCAGTTTCAGGGACACTGAAGCTTTCTTT. Amino acids: CASSFRDTEAFF.

The chain recombines TRBV6-6 with TRBJ1-1, with TRBD1 as a possible D gene (6 bases). This CDR3 has 17 residues. V was cut by 0 bases and J by 1 base, with 15 bases left in between. CDR1 and CDR2 from the germline V gene are MNHNY and SVGAGI (reference sequence). CDR3 region: CASSYSSMGQANTEAFF. In nucleotides, the CDR3 is TGTGCCAGCAGTTACTCGAGTATGGGACAAGCGAACACTGAAGCTTTCTTT.

This CDR3 reads CASSEGATGAYGYTF. The CDR3 bases are TGCGCCAGCAGCGAAGGGGCGACGGGGGCCTATGGCTACACCTTC. The chain employs TRBV5-1 and TRBJ1-2, with D possibly TRBD1 on 6 matching bases. Germline V gene lookup returns CDR1 SGHRS and CDR2 YFSETQ. The CDR3 is 15 residues long. Trimming took 4 bases from V and 4 from J, leaving 17 bases between them.

This clonotype was seen only a few times. The rearrangement joins TRBV20-1 to TRBJ1-4; 10 bases match TRBD1. CDR1 DFQATT and CDR2 SNEGSKA come from the germline V gene (reference sequence). V was pared by 6 bases and J by 8 bases, with 6 bases of the junction left unmatched. The CDR3 loop spans 13 amino acids. The CDR3 region has the DNA TGCAGTGCGACGACAGGGGGCAGAGAAAAACTGTTTTTT. It codes for CSATTGGREKLFF.

J is TRBJ1-4 and V is TRBV5-1; D gene uncertain. In germline, CDR1 is SGHRS, CDR2 YFSETQ. The CDR3 sequence is 14 residues long. The V end lost 1 base, the J end lost 8 bases, and 12 bases lay between the germline ends. CDR3 nucleotides: TGCGCCAGCAGCTTGAAGGAGGGTGGCGAAAAACTGTTTTTT. This translates into CASSLKEGGEKLFF. Full variable domain (rest looked up from reference TRBV5-1 and TRBJ1-4): KAGVTQTPRYLIKTRGQQVTLSCSPISGHRSVSWYQQTPGQGLQFLFEYFSETQRNKGNFPGRFSGRQFSNSRSEMNVSTLELGDSALYLCASSLKEGGEKLFFGSGTQLSVL.